This entry concerns a single TCR beta chain. The antigen remains unidentified. These data are taken from a study of cytomegalovirus exposure and HLA in healthy donors. The study ran its PCR with 60 Vbeta and 13 Jbeta primers. Profiled with immunoSEQ multiplex PCR; TCRdb holds only in-frame clones, not every one. The sample includes under 200,000 clones, 65% to 80% of them seen just once. Germline assignment: CDR1 SQVTM and CDR2 ANQGSEA. V was pared by 7 bases and J by 5 bases, with 9 bases of the junction left unmatched. The CDR3 is 14 amino acids. The study's findings and limits: Among TCR beta chains, those listed as cytomegalovirus-associated numbered 164. Later analysis suggested links between common viral pathogens and several top significant clusters.

The receptor's source is a man aged 40-49 years in good health and CMV-seronegative. Sequencing was done on a sample of PBMCs. This chain links TRBV29-1 with TRBJ2-2; 8 nucleotides match TRBD1. The CDR3 loop is CSAKDRDRTGELFF. Written as DNA, the CDR3 is TGCAGCGCTAAGGACAGGGACAGAACCGGGGAGCTGTTTTTT.